This TCR beta chain was identified during a study of long-term antiretroviral therapy in people with HIV. Study observations and caveats: Clones that expanded before ART (that is, prior to treatment) dominated the repertoire at all time points. Collection of the blood, which took place between about 2003 and 2017, possibly occurred under older ART regimens. HIV repertoires showed narrower CDR3 length ranges than controls.

V lost 1 base to trimming and J lost 1 base, with 8 bases between them. The length of the CDR3 is 14 residues. Per germline, CDR1 SGDLS and CDR2 YYNGEE. Turning to this clone: Its antigen is as yet unknown.

PBMC samples from each donor numbered at least one pre-ART and at least two post-ART. Assay version v3.0 of immunoSEQ was used, and it was run at survey level. The table came from immunoSEQ multiplex PCR; TCRdb's copy has only in-frame clones and leaves some out. The table records roughly 16,000 clones, 81% of them present only once. The TCR originated in a young man with HIV. The sample in question was unsorted PBMCs, obtained 0.3 years after starting antiretroviral therapy. The chain recombines TRBV9 with TRBJ1-1; D unresolved. CDR3 bases: TGTGCCAGCAGCGTACTCGCGACGAACACTGAAGCTTTCTTT. Translating it yields CASSVLATNTEAFF.